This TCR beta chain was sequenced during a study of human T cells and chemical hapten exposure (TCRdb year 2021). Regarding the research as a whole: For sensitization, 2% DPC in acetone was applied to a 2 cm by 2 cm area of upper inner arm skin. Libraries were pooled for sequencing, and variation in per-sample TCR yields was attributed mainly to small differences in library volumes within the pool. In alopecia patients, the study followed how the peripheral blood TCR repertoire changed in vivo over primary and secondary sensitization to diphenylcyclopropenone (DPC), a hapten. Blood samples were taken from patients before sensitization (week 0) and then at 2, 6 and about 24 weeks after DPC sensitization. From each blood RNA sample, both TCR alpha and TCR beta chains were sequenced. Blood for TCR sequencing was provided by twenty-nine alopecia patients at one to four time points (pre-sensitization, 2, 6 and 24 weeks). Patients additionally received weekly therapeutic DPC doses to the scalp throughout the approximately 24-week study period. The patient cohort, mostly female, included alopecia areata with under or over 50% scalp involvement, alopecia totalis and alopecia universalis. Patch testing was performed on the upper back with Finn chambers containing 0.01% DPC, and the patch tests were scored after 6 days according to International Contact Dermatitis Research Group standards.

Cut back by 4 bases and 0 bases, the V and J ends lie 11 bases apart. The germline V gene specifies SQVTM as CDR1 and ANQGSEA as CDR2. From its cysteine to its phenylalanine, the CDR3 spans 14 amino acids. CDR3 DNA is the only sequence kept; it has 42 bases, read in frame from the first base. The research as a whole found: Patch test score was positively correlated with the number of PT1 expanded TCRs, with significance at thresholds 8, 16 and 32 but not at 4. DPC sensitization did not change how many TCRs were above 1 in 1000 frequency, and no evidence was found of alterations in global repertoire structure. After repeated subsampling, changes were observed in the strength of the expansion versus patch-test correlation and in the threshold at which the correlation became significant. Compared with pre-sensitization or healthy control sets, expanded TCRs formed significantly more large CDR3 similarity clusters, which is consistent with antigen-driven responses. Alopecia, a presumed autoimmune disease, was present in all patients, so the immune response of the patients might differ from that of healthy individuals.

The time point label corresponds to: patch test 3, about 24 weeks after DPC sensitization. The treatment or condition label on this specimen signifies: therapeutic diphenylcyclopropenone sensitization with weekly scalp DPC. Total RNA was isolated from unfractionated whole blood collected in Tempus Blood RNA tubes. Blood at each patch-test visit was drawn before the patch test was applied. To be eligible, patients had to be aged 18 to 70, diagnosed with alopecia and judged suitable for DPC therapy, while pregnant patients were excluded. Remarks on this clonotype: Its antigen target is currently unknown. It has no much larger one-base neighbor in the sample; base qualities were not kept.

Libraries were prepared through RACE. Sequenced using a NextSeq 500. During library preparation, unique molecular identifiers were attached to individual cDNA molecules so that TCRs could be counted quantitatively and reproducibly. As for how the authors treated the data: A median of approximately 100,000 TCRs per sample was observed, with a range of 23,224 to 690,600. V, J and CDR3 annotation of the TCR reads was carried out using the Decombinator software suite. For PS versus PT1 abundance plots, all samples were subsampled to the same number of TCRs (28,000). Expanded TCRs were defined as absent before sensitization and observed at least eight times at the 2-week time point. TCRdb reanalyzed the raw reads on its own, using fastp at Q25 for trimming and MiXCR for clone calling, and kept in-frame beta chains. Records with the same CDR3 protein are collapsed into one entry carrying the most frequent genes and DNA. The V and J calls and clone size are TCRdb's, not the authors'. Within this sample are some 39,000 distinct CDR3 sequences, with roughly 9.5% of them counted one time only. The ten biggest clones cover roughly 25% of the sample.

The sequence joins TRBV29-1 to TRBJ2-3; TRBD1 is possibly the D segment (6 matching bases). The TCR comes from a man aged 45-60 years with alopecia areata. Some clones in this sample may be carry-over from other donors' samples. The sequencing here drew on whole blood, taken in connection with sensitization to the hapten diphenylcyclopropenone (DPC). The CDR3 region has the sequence CSVGGRASTDTQYF. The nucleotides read TGCAGCGTTGGGGGGCGGGCAAGCACAGATACGCAGTATTTT.